These 24 T cell receptor beta chains share one sample of origin, sequenced in a study of cytomegalovirus exposure and HLA in healthy donors. 60 Vbeta and 13 Jbeta primers were used in PCR. Clones were read by immunoSEQ multiplex PCR, and TCRdb kept only the in-frame ones, dropping some. This table has roughly 140,000 clones, about 85% appearing once. Sequenced sample: PBMCs. These receptor sequences come from a woman aged 18-29 years in good health and CMV-seronegative.

The chain recombines TRBV4-3 with TRBJ2-1; 9 bases are shared with TRBD2. Germline loops: CDR1 LGHNA, CDR2 YSLEER. Trimming removed 0 bases from V and 5 bases from J; junction bases left unmatched: 2. This CDR3 region has 15 residues. The CDR3 DNA reads as TGCGCCAGCAGCCAAGAAGGCGGGAGGGACAATGAGCAGTTCTTC. It encodes CASSQEGGRDNEQFF.

This chain uses TRBV2 with TRBJ2-2; 8 bases agree with TRBD1. Germline V CDR1 and CDR2: SNHLY, FYNNEI. The ends lost 5 bases at V and 4 bases at J; junction bases unmatched: 3. CDR3 length equals 14 residues. CDR3 sequence (DNA): TGTGCCAGCAGTCAGGGGGCAATCACCGGGGAGCTGTTTTTT. Translated: CASSQGAITGELFF.

The chain's CDR3 is CANEGGTGELFF. The DNA for the CDR3 is TGTGCCAACGAGGGGGGGACCGGGGAGCTGTTTTTT. This chain uses TRBV28 with TRBJ2-2; possible D gene TRBD2, 7 bases. Trimming took off 10 bases at V and 5 bases at J, with 11 bases between the two ends. This CDR3 is built from 12 residues. CDR1 and CDR2 (germline): MDHEN, SYDVKM.

V usage is TRBV5-1 and J usage is TRBJ2-7; 9 positions match TRBD1. The CDR3 covers 13 residues. The V gene's germline CDR1 is SGHRS and CDR2 YFSETQ. J was trimmed by 5 bases and V by 4 bases; bases with no gene match: 4. The CDR3 coding sequence is TGCGCCAGCAGCCCAGGGACAGGGAACGAGCAGTACTTC. It specifies CASSPGTGNEQYF.

This clone was counted a few times. This chain connects TRBV19 to TRBJ1-5; possibly TRBD1 for D (6 bases). CDR1 is LNHDA and CDR2 is SQIVND in the germline V gene (reference sequence). V lost 1 base to trimming and J lost 5 bases, with 9 bases between them. The CDR3 length is 14 residues. DNA of the CDR3: TGTGCCAGTAGTATAGGCGGGGGCGATCAGCCCCAGCATTTT. The encoded protein is CASSIGGGDQPQHF. The full variable domain, rest sourced from reference TRBV19 and TRBJ1-5, is DGGITQSPKYLFRKEGQNVTLSCEQNLNHDAMYWYRQDPGQGLRLIYYSQIVNDFQKGDIAEGYSVSREKKESFPLTVTSAQKNPTAFYLCASSIGGGDQPQHFGDGTRLSIL.

V usage is TRBV4-3 and J usage is TRBJ2-1; the D is unclear. Trimming removed 1 base from V and 3 bases from J, with 16 bases in between. CDR1 and CDR2 (germline): LGHNA, YSLEER. This CDR3 has 17 amino acids. DNA of the CDR3: TGCGCCAGCAGCCAAGCCGACATTGCCCCCAACTACAATGAGCAGTTCTTC. Its protein is CASSQADIAPNYNEQFF.

V gene TRBV5-8 combines with J gene TRBJ1-2; perhaps TRBD1 as D (5 bases). This CDR3 region has 15 residues. Germline lookup yields CDR1 SGHTS and CDR2 YDEGEE. V lost 6 bases and J 7 bases, leaving 22 bases between the germline ends. CDR3 nucleotides: TGTGCCAGCACCAGAGGCGGGACGGCCGGATCTGGCTACACCTTC. Translating it yields CASTRGGTAGSGYTF.

This clone has a single count. The CDR3 bases are TGTGCCAGCGGGGACAGGGGGCAGGAGACCCAGTACTTC. It encodes CASGDRGQETQYF. The genes are TRBV28 and TRBJ2-5; 12 bases are shared with TRBD1. V shed 8 bases and J 5 bases; nucleotides not matched to a gene: 3. This CDR3 has 13 amino acids. Germline CDR1 reads MDHEN; CDR2 reads SYDVKM.

This rearrangement joins TRBV19 to TRBJ2-7; a weak D match, TRBD1 (6 bases). Germline loops: CDR1 LNHDA, CDR2 SQIVND (reference sequence). This CDR3 is 13 amino acids long. Trimming pared 5 bases from V and 3 bases from J, leaving 11 bases between. CDR3 region: CASSFSRGYEQYF. For the CDR3, the DNA is TGTGCCAGTAGTTTTTCCAGGGGCTACGAGCAGTACTTC.

This sequence joins TRBV4-1 and TRBJ2-4, with 7 bases lining up with TRBD2. V gave up 3 bases and J gave up 2 bases; unmatched junction bases: 13. Germline V gene lookup returns CDR1 MGHRA and CDR2 YSYEKL. This CDR3 has 18 amino acids. The CDR3 loop is CASSQPLGGRATKNIQYF. CDR3 in DNA: TGCGCCAGCAGCCAGCCCCTTGGTGGGAGGGCCACCAAAAACATTCAGTACTTC.

The chain links TRBV2 to TRBJ2-5; D uncertain. CDR3 length: 11 residues. Germline assignment: CDR1 SNHLY and CDR2 FYNNEI. V was shortened by 7 bases and J by 2 bases, with 5 bases between the two germline ends. The CDR3 DNA is TGTGCCAGCATAGCACAAGAGACCCAGTACTTC. It specifies CASIAQETQYF.

This chain's CDR3 is CASSLGTRADTQYF. The DNA of the CDR3 is TGCGCCAGCAGCTTGGGGACAAGGGCAGATACGCAGTATTTT. The rearrangement joins TRBV5-1 to TRBJ2-3; TRBD1 is a possible D gene (5 bases). This CDR3 is 14 amino acids long. CDR1 is SGHRS, CDR2 YFSETQ, per germline. Trimming removed 0 bases from V and 4 bases from J, with 9 bases in between.

The chain carries TRBV10-1 and TRBJ2-3; D is unresolved. The V end was cut by 0 bases, the J end by 6 bases, with 16 bases between. CDR1 is WNHNN, CDR2 SYGVQD, per germline (reference sequence). CDR3 length equals 16 residues. The chain's CDR3 is CASSESTVPGLDTQYF. As DNA, the CDR3 is TGCGCCAGCAGTGAGTCGACTGTGCCTGGTTTGGATACGCAGTATTTT.

The genes are TRBV28 and TRBJ1-3, with TRBD1 identical over 7 bases. This CDR3 is 16 amino acids long. Germline lookup yields CDR1 MDHEN and CDR2 SYDVKM. The ends lost 8 bases at V and 7 bases at J; junction bases unmatched: 17. The CDR3 nucleotides are TGTGCCAGCGTCCCAGGGGGTTCTATACCGTCGAACACCATATATTTT. Translated: CASVPGGSIPSNTIYF.

This clone is a singleton in its sample. This chain connects TRBV7-2 to TRBJ2-3; 8 nucleotides agree with TRBD2. This CDR3 is built from 16 residues. Germline CDR1 SGHTA, CDR2 FQGNSA. Germline trimming cut 4 bases from V and 6 bases from J; bases unmatched to any gene: 12. CDR3 residues: CASSSLRAGVSDTQYF. CDR3 coding DNA: TGTGCCAGCAGCTCCTTGCGAGCGGGGGTTTCGGATACGCAGTATTTT.

This chain joins TRBV6-5 and TRBJ2-2; 7 bases fit TRBD1. The length of the CDR3 is 14 residues. With 6 bases clipped from V and 4 bases from J, the junction kept 5 bases outside the gene matches. The germline V gene has CDR1 MNHEY and CDR2 SVGAGI. DNA for the CDR3: TGTGCCAGCAGGCGACAGGGAAGCACCGGGGAGCTGTTTTTT. This sequence encodes CASRRQGSTGELFF.

This clone was counted a single time. This chain joins TRBV5-1 and TRBJ2-7, with a tentative D call TRBD1 (6 bases). CDR3 length equals 13 residues. From germline, CDR1 is SGHRS and CDR2 YFSETQ. The ends were cut back, 3 bases at V and 5 bases at J, with 12 bases in the middle. CDR3 coding DNA: TGCGCCAGCAGCTCCCATGGGGGCCACGAGCAGTACTTC. Protein sequence: CASSSHGGHEQYF.

This sequence joins TRBV6-5 and TRBJ2-2; no reliable D call. CDR3 length equals 14 residues. Germline CDR1 MNHEY, CDR2 SVGAGI. The germline V and J ends were trimmed by 7 bases and 0 bases, with 9 bases remaining between them. The CDR3 region is CASTLTSNTGELFF. For the CDR3, the DNA is TGTGCCAGCACCTTAACTTCGAACACCGGGGAGCTGTTTTTT.

Of note for this clone: The sample holds other DNA sequences that translate to the same CDR3. The chain carries TRBV18 and TRBJ1-2; 9 bases fit TRBD1. The CDR3 sequence is 14 residues long. The trim removed 3 bases at V and 2 bases at J, leaving 1 base unmatched. Germline CDR1 is KGHSH and CDR2 is LQKENI. CDR3 amino acids: CASSPGQGNYGYTF. The DNA of the CDR3 is TGTGCCAGCTCACCGGGACAGGGAAACTATGGCTACACCTTC.

This clone was seen a single time. The CDR3 sequence: CASSLVADSPLHF. CDR3 DNA: TGTGCCAGCAGCTTGGTCGCAGATTCACCCCTCCACTTT. This sequence joins TRBV5-5 and TRBJ1-6; D uncertain. There are 13 residues in the CDR3. V shed 0 bases and J shed 8 bases, with 6 bases lying between them. Germline V gene data show CDR1 as SGHKS and CDR2 as YYEKEE (reference sequence).

This chain connects TRBV18 to TRBJ1-4; TRBD1 matches at 8 bases. V was pared by 3 bases and J by 7 bases, with 1 base of the junction left unmatched. Looked up from germline, CDR1 is KGHSH and CDR2 is LQKENI. The CDR3 consists of 13 residues. In nucleotides, the CDR3 is TGTGCCAGCTCACCCGGGACAGGTGAAAAACTGTTTTTT. Translated: CASSPGTGEKLFF.

The chain uses TRBV14 and TRBJ2-7, with D possibly being TRBD2 (5 bases). The CDR3 is 13 residues long. CDR1 SGHDN and CDR2 FVKESK come from the germline V gene. In nucleotides, the CDR3 is TGTGCCAGCAGCCAAGAAGTTCGACGGGGTTTCAAGGTA. Protein product: CASSQEVRRGFKV.

This chain uses TRBV27 with TRBJ1-6, with a weak D call TRBD1 (5 bases). Per the germline V gene, CDR1 is MNHEY and CDR2 is SMNVEV (reference sequence). With 4 bases removed from V and 9 bases from J, the gap between germline ends came to 13 bases. The length of the CDR3 is 14 residues. This chain's CDR3 is CASSSGRQSSPLHF. The CDR3, as DNA: TGTGCCAGCAGTTCAGGGCGACAGAGTTCACCCCTCCACTTT.

V and J are TRBV19 and TRBJ1-5, with D possibly matching TRBD1 (5 bases). CDR1 LNHDA and CDR2 SQIVND come from the germline V gene (reference sequence). V shed 10 bases and J shed 4 bases, with 14 bases lying between them. CDR3 size: 13 residues. The CDR3 coding sequence is TGTGCCACCTCCGACAGACCTAATCAGCCCCAGCATTTT. It codes for CATSDRPNQPQHF. The full variable domain, completed using reference TRBV19 and TRBJ1-5, is DGGITQSPKYLFRKEGQNVTLSCEQNLNHDAMYWYRQDPGQGLRLIYYSQIVNDFQKGDIAEGYSVSREKKESFPLTVTSAQKNPTAFYLCATSDRPNQPQHFGDGTRLSIL.